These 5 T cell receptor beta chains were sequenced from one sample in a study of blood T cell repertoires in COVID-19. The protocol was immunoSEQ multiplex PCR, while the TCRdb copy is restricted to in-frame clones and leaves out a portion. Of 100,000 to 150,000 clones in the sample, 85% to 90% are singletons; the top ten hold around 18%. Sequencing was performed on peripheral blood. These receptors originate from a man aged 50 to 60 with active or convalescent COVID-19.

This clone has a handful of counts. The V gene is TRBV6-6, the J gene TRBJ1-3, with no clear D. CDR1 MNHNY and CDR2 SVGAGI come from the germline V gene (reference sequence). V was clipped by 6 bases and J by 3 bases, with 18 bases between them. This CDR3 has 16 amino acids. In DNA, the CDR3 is TGTGCCAGCAGACCTCCTTCACGAGTTCTTGGAAACACCATATATTTT. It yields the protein CASRPPSRVLGNTIYF.

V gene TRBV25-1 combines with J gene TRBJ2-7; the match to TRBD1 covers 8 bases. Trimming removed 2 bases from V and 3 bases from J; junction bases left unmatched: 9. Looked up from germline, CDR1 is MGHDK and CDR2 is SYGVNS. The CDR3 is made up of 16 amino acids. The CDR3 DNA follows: TGTGCCAGCAGTGAAGACACGGGACAGGCCTACTACGAGCAGTACTTC. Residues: CASSEDTGQAYYEQYF.

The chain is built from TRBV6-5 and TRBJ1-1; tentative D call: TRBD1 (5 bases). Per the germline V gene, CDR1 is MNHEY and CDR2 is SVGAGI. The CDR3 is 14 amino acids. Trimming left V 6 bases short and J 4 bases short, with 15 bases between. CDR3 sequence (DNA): TGTGCCAGCAGGGCAGGGAATTGGTTCACTGAAGCTTTCTTT. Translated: CASRAGNWFTEAFF.

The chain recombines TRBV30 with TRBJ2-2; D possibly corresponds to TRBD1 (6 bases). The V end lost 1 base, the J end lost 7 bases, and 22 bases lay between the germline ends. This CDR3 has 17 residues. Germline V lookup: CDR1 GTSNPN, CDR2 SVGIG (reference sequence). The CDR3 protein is CAWSGIEWAGEGGELFF. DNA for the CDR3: TGTGCCTGGAGTGGAATTGAATGGGCAGGGGAAGGCGGGGAGCTGTTTTTT.

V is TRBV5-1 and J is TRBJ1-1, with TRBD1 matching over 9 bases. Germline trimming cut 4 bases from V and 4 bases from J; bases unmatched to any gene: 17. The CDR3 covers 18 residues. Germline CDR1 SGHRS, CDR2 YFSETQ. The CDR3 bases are TGCGCCAGCAGCCTTAAGACCGGGACAGGGTTTTTGGGCACTGAAGCTTTCTTT. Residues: CASSLKTGTGFLGTEAFF.